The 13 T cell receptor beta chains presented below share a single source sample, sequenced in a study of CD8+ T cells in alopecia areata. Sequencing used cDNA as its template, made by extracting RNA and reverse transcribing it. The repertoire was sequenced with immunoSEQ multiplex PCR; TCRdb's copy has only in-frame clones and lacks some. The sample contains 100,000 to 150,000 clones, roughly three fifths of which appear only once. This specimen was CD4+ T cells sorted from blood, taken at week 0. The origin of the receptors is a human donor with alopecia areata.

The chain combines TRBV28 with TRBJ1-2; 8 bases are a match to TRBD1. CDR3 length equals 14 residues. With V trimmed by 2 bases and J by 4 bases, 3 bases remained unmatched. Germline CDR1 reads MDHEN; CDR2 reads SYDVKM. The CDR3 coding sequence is TGTGCCAGCAGTTTAGGGACAGGTCGCTATGGCTACACCTTC. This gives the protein CASSLGTGRYGYTF.

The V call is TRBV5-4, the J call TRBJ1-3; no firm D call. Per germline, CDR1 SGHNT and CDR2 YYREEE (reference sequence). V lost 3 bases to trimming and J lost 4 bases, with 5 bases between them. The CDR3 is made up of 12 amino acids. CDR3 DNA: TGTGCCAGCAGCTCTCCCGGAAACACCATATATTTT. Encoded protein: CASSSPGNTIYF.

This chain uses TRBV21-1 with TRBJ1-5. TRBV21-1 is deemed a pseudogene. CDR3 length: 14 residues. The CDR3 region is CASSKASYNQPQHF. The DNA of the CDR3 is TGTGCCAGCAGCAAAGCCAGCTACAATCAGCCCCAGCATTTT.

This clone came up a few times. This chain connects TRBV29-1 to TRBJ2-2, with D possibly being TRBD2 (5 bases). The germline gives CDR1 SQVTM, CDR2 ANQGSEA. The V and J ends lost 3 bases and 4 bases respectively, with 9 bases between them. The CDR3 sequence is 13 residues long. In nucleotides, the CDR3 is TGCAGCGTTGAGGGAGACCGCACCGGGGAGCTGTTTTTT. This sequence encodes CSVEGDRTGELFF.

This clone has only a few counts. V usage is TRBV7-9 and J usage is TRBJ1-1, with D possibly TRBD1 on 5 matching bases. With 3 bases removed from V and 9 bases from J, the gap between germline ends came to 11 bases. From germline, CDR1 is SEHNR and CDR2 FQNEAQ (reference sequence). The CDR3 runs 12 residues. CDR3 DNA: TGTGCCAGCAGCTTTATCGAGGGGCAAGCTTTCTTT. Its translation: CASSFIEGQAFF.

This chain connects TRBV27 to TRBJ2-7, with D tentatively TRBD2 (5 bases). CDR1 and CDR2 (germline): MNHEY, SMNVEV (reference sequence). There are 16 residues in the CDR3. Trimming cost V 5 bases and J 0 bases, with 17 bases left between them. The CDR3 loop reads CASSARTGLRSYEQYF. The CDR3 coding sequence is TGTGCCAGCAGTGCCCGGACGGGATTGCGCTCCTACGAGCAGTACTTC.

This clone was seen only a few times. This CDR3 reads CASTRDRDEKLFF. As DNA, the CDR3 is TGTGCCAGCACGAGGGACAGGGATGAAAAACTGTTTTTT. V is TRBV2 and J is TRBJ1-4, with 9 positions matching TRBD1. V shed 7 bases and J 6 bases; nucleotides not matched to a gene: 3. The CDR3 extends over 13 amino acids. Germline CDR1 and CDR2: SNHLY and FYNNEI.

CDR3: CASSNRETQYF. The CDR3 DNA sequence: TGTGCCAGCAGTAATAGAGAGACCCAGTACTTC. This chain connects TRBV6-6 to TRBJ2-5; D unclear. The CDR3 loop spans 11 amino acids. The V end was cut by 5 bases, the J end by 4 bases, with 5 bases between. Looked up from germline, CDR1 is MNHNY and CDR2 is SVGAGI (reference sequence).

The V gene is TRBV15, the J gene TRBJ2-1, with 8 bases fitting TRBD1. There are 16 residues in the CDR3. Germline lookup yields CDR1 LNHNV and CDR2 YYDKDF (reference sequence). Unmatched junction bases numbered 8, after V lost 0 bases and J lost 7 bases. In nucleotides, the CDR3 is TGTGCCACCAGCAGAGATTATACAGGGGGGAATAATGAGCAGTTCTTC. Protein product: CATSRDYTGGNNEQFF.

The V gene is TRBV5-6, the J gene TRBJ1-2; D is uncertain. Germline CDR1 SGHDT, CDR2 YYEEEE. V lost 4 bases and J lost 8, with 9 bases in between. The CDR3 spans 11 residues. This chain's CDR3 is CASSRHWGYTF. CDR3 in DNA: TGTGCCAGCAGCCGACACTGGGGCTACACCTTC.

The CDR3, as DNA: TGTGCCAGTAGTACGGGACTCGGGACAGGGAGAGAGACCCAGTACTTC. This codes for CASSTGLGTGRETQYF. This chain connects TRBV19 to TRBJ2-5; TRBD1 aligns across 9 bases. Germline V gene data show CDR1 as LNHDA and CDR2 as SQIVND (reference sequence). The CDR3 runs to 16 residues. With V trimmed by 4 bases and J by 4 bases, 10 bases remained unmatched. Complete variable domain (other parts from reference TRBV19 and TRBJ2-5): DGGITQSPKYLFRKEGQNVTLSCEQNLNHDAMYWYRQDPGQGLRLIYYSQIVNDFQKGDIAEGYSVSREKKESFPLTVTSAQKNPTAFYLCASSTGLGTGRETQYFGPGTRLLVL.

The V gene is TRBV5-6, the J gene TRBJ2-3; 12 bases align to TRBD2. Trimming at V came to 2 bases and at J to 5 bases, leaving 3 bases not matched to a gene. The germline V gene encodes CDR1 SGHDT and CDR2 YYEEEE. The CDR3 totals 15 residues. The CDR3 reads CASSLLAGGRDTQYF. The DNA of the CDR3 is TGTGCCAGCAGCTTACTAGCGGGGGGTCGAGATACGCAGTATTTT.

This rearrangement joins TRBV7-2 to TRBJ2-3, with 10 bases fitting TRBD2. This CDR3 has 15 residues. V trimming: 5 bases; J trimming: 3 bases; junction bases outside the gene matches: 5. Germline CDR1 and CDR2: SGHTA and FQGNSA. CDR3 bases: TGTGCCAGCAGCAAACTAGCGGGGAGTACAGATACGCAGTATTTT. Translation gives CASSKLAGSTDTQYF.